A selection of T cell receptor beta chains follows, all from one sample in a study of cytomegalovirus exposure and HLA in healthy donors. Produced via immunoSEQ multiplex PCR; TCRdb's table is partial and in-frame only. In the table there are 90,000 to 150,000 clones, roughly 86% of which are singletons. The sample consisted of PBMCs. The receptor source for this set is a man aged 18 to 29 in good health and CMV-seronegative. Each CDR3 is given with its conserved first and last residue. A D gene is named only where the DNA matches it firmly. Some rows have no size entry. The others give once, few or many, or a class for an expanded clone.

TRBJ2-7 TRBD1 TRBV9 NA TGTGCCAGCAGCGGGAGACAGGGTTCCAACGAGCAGTACTTC CASSGRQGSNEQYF
TRBJ2-6 TRBD1 TRBV7-7 once TGTGCTAGCAGCTTAGGGACAGGGGGCTCTGGGGCCAACGTCCTGACTTTC CASSLGTGGSGANVLTF
TRBJ2-1 TRBD2 TRBV5-6 NA TGTGCCAGCAGCTTGGTTTTATTTAGCGGGAGTGCCAATGAGCAGTTCTTC CASSLVLFSGSANEQFF
TRBJ1-1 TRBD1 TRBV5-1 once TGCGCCAGCAGCTTGGGCTGGACAGGGGGCGTTTTGATAAGGACTGAAGCTTTCTTT CASSLGWTGGVLIRTEAFF
TRBJ1-2 NA TRBV7-9 NA TGTGCCAGCAGCTTAGAGAGGAGCAGATATGGCTACACCTTC CASSLERSRYGYTF
TRBJ1-2 NA TRBV6-1 NA TGTGCCAGCAGTGAAACGGGGGTCCCTAGGGGCTACACCTTC CASSETGVPRGYTF
TRBJ2-7 NA TRBV14 NA TGTGCCAGCAGCCAAGTTAGCGGCTACGAGCAGTACTTC CASSQVSGYEQYF
TRBJ2-3 NA TRBV19 NA TGTGCCAGTAGTACCCTCCGAGATACGCAGTATTTT CASSTLRDTQYF
TRBJ1-3 TRBD1 TRBV7-9 NA TGTGCCAGCAGCTTGGGCAGGGGGTCTGGAAACACCATATATTTT CASSLGRGSGNTIYF
TRBJ1-2 TRBD1 TRBV6-4 NA TGTGCCAGCAGTGCTACAGGGGGTGATGCTAACTATGGCTACACCTTC CASSATGGDANYGYTF
TRBJ2-7 TRBD2 TRBV7-9 NA TGTGCCAGCAGCCCCTGGGAGGGCTACGAGCAGTACTTC CASSPWEGYEQYF
TRBJ2-3 TRBD2 TRBV6-5 once TGTGCCAGCAGTTACTCGGCTAGCGGAAGCACAGATACGCAGTATTTT CASSYSASGSTDTQYF
TRBJ2-7 TRBD2 TRBV10-2 once TGCGCCAGCAGTGATAACTGGGGGGGGTCCTACGAGCAGTACTTC CASSDNWGGSYEQYF
TRBJ2-3 TRBD2 TRBV18 NA TGTGCCAGCTCCGGGACTAGCGGGATCACAGATACGCAGTATTTT CASSGTSGITDTQYF
TRBJ2-7 TRBD1 TRBV6-6 few TGTGCCAGCACCTCCAGGGGGAGTCGGCACGAGCAGTACTTC CASTSRGSRHEQYF
TRBJ2-7 TRBD1 TRBV5-1 NA TGCGCCAGCAGCTTGGCTGGGACAGGAGGCTACGAGCAGTACTTC CASSLAGTGGYEQYF
TRBJ2-7 TRBD1 TRBV13 NA TGTGCCAGCAGCTTAGGAGGACAGGGGCTCTCCGAGCAGTACTTC CASSLGGQGLSEQYF
TRBJ1-1 NA TRBV5-1 once TGCGCCAGCAGCGCCTCAGGGGTGGACACTGAAGCTTTCTTT CASSASGVDTEAFF
TRBJ1-2 TRBD1 TRBV19 NA TGTGCCAGTAGTGCCAGGGGGCGCGTAGAGTATGGCTACACCTTC CASSARGRVEYGYTF
TRBJ2-7 TRBD1 TRBV10-3 NA TGTGCCATCAATAAGGGACAGTCCTACGAGCAGTACTTC CAINKGQSYEQYF
TRBJ2-7 NA TRBV11-2 NA TGTGCCAGCAGCTTAATTCCCGAGGGCGAGCAGTACTTC CASSLIPEGEQYF
TRBJ1-2 TRBD1 TRBV7-9 once TGTGCCAGCAGCGCCCCGGGACAGCTATATGGCTACACCTTC CASSAPGQLYGYTF
TRBJ1-3 NA TRBV18 NA TGTGCCAGCTCACCACTAGCAGGACTCTCTGGAAACACCATATATTTT CASSPLAGLSGNTIYF
TRBJ1-1 NA TRBV19 few TGTGCCAGTAGTTACATGAACACTGAAGCTTTCTTT CASSYMNTEAFF